This T cell receptor (beta chain) was observed in a study of blood T cells in healthy people across ages. This clonotype was observed at least ten times. Its antigen is unknown. Those donating, healthy Caucasian individuals from Russia, were aged roughly 6 to 95. Regarding the study as a whole: Unsorted PBMC material precluded a definitive naive versus antigen-experienced comparison. Estimated diversity across one million T cells was deemed an underestimate.

A sample-barcoded 5' primer and a J-beta primer mix were used in a second PCR of roughly 6 to 12 cycles. A template-switch adaptor containing 12 random nucleotides labeled each cDNA molecule. TCRdb ran MiXCR on the 5' RACE reads and lists one entry per CDR3 protein. The sample records roughly 860,000 distinct CDR3 sequences, under 80% being singletons. Germline V CDR1 and CDR2: DFQATT, SNEGSKA (reference sequence). The CDR3 runs 13 residues. Trimming shortened V by 0 bases and J by 15 bases, and 15 bases separated the two germline ends. This chain joins TRBV20-1 and TRBJ1-6; D unresolved. This clonotype originated in a man aged 30-40 years in good health. Material for sequencing was blood. The CDR3 region has the DNA TGCAGTGCTAGAGATAGGCAGAACTTTCTCCTCCACTTT. It specifies CSARDRQNFLLHF.